This TCR beta chain was profiled in a study of Ad26.COV2.S vaccination and SARS-CoV-2 variants. Study-wide points: Analyses of TCR breadth and depth may have underestimated total T cell responses.

V was shortened by 1 base and J by 0 bases, with 7 bases between the two germline ends. The germline V gene has CDR1 SEHNR and CDR2 FQNEAQ (reference sequence). There are 15 residues in the CDR3. In the case of this clone: The antigen is unknown.

The method was immunoSEQ multiplex PCR; TCRdb's version includes in-frame clones alone and lacks a portion of them. Here the sample spans 180,000 or so clones, around 88% being singletons. Sequenced here: peripheral blood, sampled after recovery from COVID-19. The source of this sequence is a human donor who had recovered from COVID-19. The chain couples TRBV7-9 to TRBJ1-5, with D unclear. The CDR3 here is CASSLEGVSNQPQHF. The DNA for the CDR3 is TGTGCCAGCAGCTTAGAGGGAGTTAGCAATCAGCCCCAGCATTTT.